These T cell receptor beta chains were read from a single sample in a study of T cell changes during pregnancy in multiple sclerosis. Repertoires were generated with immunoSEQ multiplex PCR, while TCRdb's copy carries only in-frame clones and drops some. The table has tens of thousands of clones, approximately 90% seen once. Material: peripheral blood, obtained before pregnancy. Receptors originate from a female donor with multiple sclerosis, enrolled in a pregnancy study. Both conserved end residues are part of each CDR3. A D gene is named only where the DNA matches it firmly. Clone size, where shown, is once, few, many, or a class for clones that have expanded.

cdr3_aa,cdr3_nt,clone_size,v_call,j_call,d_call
CASSFETSGTDTQYF,TGTGCCAGCAGTTTTGAGACTAGCGGGACAGATACGCAGTATTTT,NA,TRBV28,TRBJ2-3,TRBD2
CASSPQGHLYNEQFF,TGTGCCAGCTCACCACAGGGACACCTGTACAATGAGCAGTTCTTC,NA,TRBV18,TRBJ2-1,NA
CASSVGRNTEAFF,TGTGCCAGCAGCGTAGGGAGGAACACTGAAGCTTTCTTT,NA,TRBV9,TRBJ1-1,NA
CASSLRGGGVDTQYF,TGTGCCAGCAGCCTCCGCGGCGGGGGGGTGGATACGCAGTATTTT,NA,TRBV13,TRBJ2-3,TRBD2
CASSWGTASKETQYF,TGCGCCAGCAGCTGGGGGACAGCCTCGAAAGAGACCCAGTACTTC,NA,TRBV5-1,TRBJ2-5,TRBD1
CASSQGDSNNEQFF,TGCGCCAGCAGCCAAGGGGACTCAAACAATGAGCAGTTCTTC,NA,TRBV4-1,TRBJ2-1,NA
CASSFTGQLAGGGNEQFF,TGCGCCAGCAGCTTCACGGGGCAACTAGCGGGAGGGGGTAATGAGCAGTTCTTC,NA,TRBV5-1,TRBJ2-1,TRBD2
CAISESRAAYGYTF,TGTGCCATCAGTGAGTCGAGGGCAGCATATGGCTACACCTTC,NA,TRBV10-3,TRBJ1-2,NA
CASSPGPQGTYNEQFF,TGCGCCAGCAGCCCTGGGCCCCAAGGCACTTACAATGAGCAGTTCTTC,NA,TRBV4-1,TRBJ2-1,NA
CAISESMNTEAFF,TGTGCCATCAGTGAGTCCATGAACACTGAAGCTTTCTTT,NA,TRBV10-3,TRBJ1-1,NA
CASSPGPMGEQYF,TGCGCCAGCAGCCCAGGGCCCATGGGGGAGCAGTACTTC,NA,TRBV5-1,TRBJ2-7,NA
CASSQDGVGSGGSYEQYF,TGCGCCAGCAGCCAAGATGGGGTCGGGAGCGGGGGCTCCTACGAGCAGTACTTC,NA,TRBV4-1,TRBJ2-7,TRBD2
CASSWAPHNEQFF,TGTGCCAGCAGTTGGGCCCCTCACAATGAGCAGTTCTTC,NA,TRBV27,TRBJ2-1,NA
CASTGGATGELFF,TGTGCCAGCACCGGGGGGGCGACCGGGGAGCTGTTTTTT,NA,TRBV7-3,TRBJ2-2,TRBD2
CASSPAGGTDTQYF,TGCGCCAGCAGCCCTGCGGGGGGAACGGATACGCAGTATTTT,NA,TRBV5-1,TRBJ2-3,TRBD2
CASSIDRGLMNTEAFF,TGTGCCAGTAGTATCGACAGGGGGTTGATGAACACTGAAGCTTTCTTT,once,TRBV19,TRBJ1-1,TRBD1
CATRDRAYEQYF,TGTGCCACCCGGGACAGGGCCTACGAGCAGTACTTC,NA,TRBV28,TRBJ2-7,TRBD1
CAISNPGPGGNQPQHF,TGTGCCATCAGTAATCCGGGCCCCGGGGGCAATCAGCCCCAGCATTTT,once,TRBV10-3,TRBJ1-5,NA
CASSLGGIRGYGYTF,TGTGCCAGCAGCTTAGGCGGAATCCGCGGATATGGCTACACCTTC,NA,TRBV7-2,TRBJ1-2,NA
CASSLQGFTEAFF,TGTGCCAGCAGCTTGCAGGGTTTCACTGAAGCTTTCTTT,NA,TRBV7-9,TRBJ1-1,NA